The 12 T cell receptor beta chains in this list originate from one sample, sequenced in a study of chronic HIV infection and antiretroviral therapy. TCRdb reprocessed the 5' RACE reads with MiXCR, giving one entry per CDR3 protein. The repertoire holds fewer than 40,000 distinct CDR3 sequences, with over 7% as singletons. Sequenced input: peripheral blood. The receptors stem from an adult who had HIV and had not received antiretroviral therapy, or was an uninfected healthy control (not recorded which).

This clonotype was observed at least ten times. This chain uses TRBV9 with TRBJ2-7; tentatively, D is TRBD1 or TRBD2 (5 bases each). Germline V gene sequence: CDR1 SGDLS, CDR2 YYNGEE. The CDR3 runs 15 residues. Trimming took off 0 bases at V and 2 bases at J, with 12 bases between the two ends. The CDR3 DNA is TGTGCCAGCAGCGTAGGTTTCGGGACGACCTACGAGCAGTACTTC. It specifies CASSVGFGTTYEQYF. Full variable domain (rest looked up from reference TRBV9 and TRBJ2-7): DSGVTQTPKHLITATGQRVTLRCSPRSGDLSVYWYQQSLDQGLQFLIQYYNGEERAKGNILERFSAQQFPDLHSELNLSSLELGDSALYFCASSVGFGTTYEQYFGPGTRLTVT.

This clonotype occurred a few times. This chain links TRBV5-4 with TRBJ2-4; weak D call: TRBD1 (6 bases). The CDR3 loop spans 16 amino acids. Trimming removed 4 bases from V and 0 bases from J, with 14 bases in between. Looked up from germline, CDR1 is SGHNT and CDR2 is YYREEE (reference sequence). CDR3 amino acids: CASSPGQPVAKNIQYF. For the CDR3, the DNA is TGTGCCAGCAGCCCCGGACAGCCCGTAGCCAAAAACATTCAGTACTTC.

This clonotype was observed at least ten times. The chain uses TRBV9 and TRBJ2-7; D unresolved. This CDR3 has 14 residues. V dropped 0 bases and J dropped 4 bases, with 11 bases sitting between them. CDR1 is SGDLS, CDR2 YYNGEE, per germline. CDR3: CASSVGADRYEQYF. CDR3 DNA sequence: TGTGCCAGCAGCGTAGGGGCAGATAGATACGAGCAGTACTTC.

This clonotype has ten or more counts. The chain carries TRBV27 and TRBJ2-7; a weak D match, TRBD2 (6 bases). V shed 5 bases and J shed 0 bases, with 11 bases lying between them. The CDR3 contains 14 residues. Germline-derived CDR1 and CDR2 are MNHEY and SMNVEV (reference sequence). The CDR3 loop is CASSQRGSSYEQYF. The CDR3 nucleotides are TGTGCCAGCAGTCAACGGGGGAGCTCCTACGAGCAGTACTTC.

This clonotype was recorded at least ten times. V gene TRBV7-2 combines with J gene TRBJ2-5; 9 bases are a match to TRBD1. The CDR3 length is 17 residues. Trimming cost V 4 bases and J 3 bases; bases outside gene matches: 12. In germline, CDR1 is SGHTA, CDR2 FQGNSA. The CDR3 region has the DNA TGTGCCAGCAGCTATCGACAGGGGGGGTTCGGAAAAGAGACCCAGTACTTC. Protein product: CASSYRQGGFGKETQYF.

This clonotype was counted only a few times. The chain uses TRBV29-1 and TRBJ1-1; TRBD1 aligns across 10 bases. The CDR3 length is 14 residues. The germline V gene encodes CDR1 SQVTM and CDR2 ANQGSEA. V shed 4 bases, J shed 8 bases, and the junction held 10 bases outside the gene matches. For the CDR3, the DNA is TGCAGCGTTGTGAGGGACAGGGGTTCTTCAGAAGCTTTCTTT. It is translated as CSVVRDRGSSEAFF.

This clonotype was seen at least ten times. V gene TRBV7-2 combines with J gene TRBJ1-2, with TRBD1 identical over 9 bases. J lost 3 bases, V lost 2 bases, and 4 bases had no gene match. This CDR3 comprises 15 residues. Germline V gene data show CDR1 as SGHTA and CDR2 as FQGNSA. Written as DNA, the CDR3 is TGTGCCAGCAGCTTACTGACAGGGGGTTACTATGGCTACACCTTC. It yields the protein CASSLLTGGYYGYTF. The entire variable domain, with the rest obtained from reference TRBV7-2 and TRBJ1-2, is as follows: GAGVSQSPSNKVTEKGKDVELRCDPISGHTALYWYRQSLGQGLEFLIYFQGNSAPDKSGLPSDRFSAERTGGSVSTLTIQRTQQEDSAVYLCASSLLTGGYYGYTFGSGTRLTVV.

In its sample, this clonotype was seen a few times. CDR3 protein: CSAPGLVLSTDTQYF. In nucleotides, the CDR3 is TGCAGTGCTCCCGGACTAGTCCTTAGCACAGATACGCAGTATTTT. The chain joins TRBV20-1 to TRBJ2-3; 7 bases are a match to TRBD2. The CDR3 runs to 15 residues. The trim removed 5 bases at V and 0 bases at J, leaving 8 bases unmatched. The germline V gene has CDR1 DFQATT and CDR2 SNEGSKA (reference sequence).

CDR3 DNA sequence: TGTGCCATCAGCCGGACAGAACCCACCGGGGAGCTGTTTTTT. Protein sequence: CAISRTEPTGELFF. This rearrangement joins TRBV10-3 to TRBJ2-2; a weak D match, TRBD1 (6 bases). In germline, CDR1 is ENHRY, CDR2 SYGVKD. The V end lost 6 bases, the J end lost 4 bases, and 12 bases lay between the germline ends. The CDR3 extends over 14 amino acids.

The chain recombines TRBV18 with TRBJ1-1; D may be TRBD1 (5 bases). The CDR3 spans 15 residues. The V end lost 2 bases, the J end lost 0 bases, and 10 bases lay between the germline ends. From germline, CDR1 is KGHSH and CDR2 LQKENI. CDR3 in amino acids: CASSPSGHLNTEAFF. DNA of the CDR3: TGTGCCAGCTCACCATCTGGACACCTGAACACTGAAGCTTTCTTT.

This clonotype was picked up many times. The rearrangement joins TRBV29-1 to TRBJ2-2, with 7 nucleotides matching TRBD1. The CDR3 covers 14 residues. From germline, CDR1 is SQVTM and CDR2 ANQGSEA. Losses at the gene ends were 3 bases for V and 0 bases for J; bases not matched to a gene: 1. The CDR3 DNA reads TGCAGCGTTGAGGGGACAGCGAACACCGGGGAGCTGTTTTTT. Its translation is CSVEGTANTGELFF.

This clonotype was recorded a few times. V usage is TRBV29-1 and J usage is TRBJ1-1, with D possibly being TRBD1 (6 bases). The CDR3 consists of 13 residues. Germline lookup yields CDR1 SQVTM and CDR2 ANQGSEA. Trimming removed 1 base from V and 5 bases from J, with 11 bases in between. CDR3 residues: CSVEGGLGTEAFF. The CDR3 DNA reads TGCAGCGTTGAAGGGGGGCTTGGGACTGAAGCTTTCTTT.